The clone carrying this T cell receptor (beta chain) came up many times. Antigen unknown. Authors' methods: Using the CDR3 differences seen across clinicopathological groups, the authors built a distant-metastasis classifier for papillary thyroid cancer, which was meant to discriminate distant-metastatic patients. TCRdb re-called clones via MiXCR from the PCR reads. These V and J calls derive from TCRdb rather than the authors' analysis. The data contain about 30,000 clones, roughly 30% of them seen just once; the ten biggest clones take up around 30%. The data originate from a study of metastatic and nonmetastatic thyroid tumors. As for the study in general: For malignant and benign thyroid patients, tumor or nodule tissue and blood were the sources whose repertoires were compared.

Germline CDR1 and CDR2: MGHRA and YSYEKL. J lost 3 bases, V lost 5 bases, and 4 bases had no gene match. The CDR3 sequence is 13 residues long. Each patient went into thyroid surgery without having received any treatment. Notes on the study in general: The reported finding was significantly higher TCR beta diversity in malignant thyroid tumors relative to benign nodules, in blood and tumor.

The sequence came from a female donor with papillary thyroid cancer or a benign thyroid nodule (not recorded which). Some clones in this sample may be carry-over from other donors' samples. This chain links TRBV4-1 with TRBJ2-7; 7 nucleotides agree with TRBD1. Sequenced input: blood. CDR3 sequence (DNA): TGCGCCAGCAGCGACGGGACAGACTACGAGCAGTACTTC. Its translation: CASSDGTDYEQYF.